This T cell receptor (beta chain) was found in a study of blood T cell repertoires in COVID-19. Looking at the study overall: Sites across the United States, Italy and Spain contributed samples from acute and convalescent COVID-19.

Sequencing was performed with immunoSEQ multiplex PCR; in TCRdb, only in-frame clones are kept and a portion is missing. The sample shows some 110,000 clones, roughly 80% of them seen only once. The source of this sequence is a woman aged 70-85 years with acute or convalescent COVID-19. What was sequenced was peripheral blood.

The CDR3 DNA reads as TGTGCCAGCAGTTTGAAAGGAGATGGTGGCTACACCTTC. Translating gives CASSLKGDGGYTF. The rearrangement joins TRBV12-3 or TRBV12-4 to TRBJ1-2; D ambiguous. CDR3 size: 13 residues. Trimming shortened V by 3 bases and J by 7 bases, and 12 bases separated the two germline ends.